These 17 T cell receptor beta chains were all obtained from the same sample, sequenced in a study of OX40 agonist ivuxolimab in advanced cancers. Produced via immunoSEQ multiplex PCR; TCRdb's table is partial and in-frame only. The table has roughly 91,000 clones, roughly 95% seen once. This specimen was CD4+ or CD8+ T cells sorted from blood, taken in a trial of the OX40 agonist ivuxolimab. The receptors were sampled from an adult with an advanced solid tumor such as melanoma, head and neck, liver or kidney cancer.

This chain connects TRBV7-6 to TRBJ2-7, with D unresolved. The CDR3 spans 15 residues. Germline CDR1 and CDR2: SGHVS and FNYEAQ. Trimming stripped 5 bases from V and 0 bases from J, with 14 bases between. CDR3 in amino acids: CASSALVESSYEQYF. The DNA for the CDR3 is TGTGCCAGCAGCGCCCTAGTGGAGAGCTCCTACGAGCAGTACTTC.

The CDR3 is CASSPHPGGDNEQFF. The CDR3 region has the DNA TGTGCCAGCAGTCCCCATCCGGGTGGAGACAATGAGCAGTTCTTC. V usage is TRBV27 and J usage is TRBJ2-1, with D unclear. Germline CDR1 MNHEY, CDR2 SMNVEV (reference sequence). With 5 bases removed from V and 5 bases from J, the gap between germline ends came to 16 bases. The length of the CDR3 is 15 residues.

This sequence joins TRBV19 and TRBJ2-7; D may correspond to TRBD1 or TRBD2 (5 bases each). The V and J ends lost 5 bases and 5 bases respectively, with 19 bases between them. The V gene's germline CDR1 is LNHDA and CDR2 SQIVND (reference sequence). The CDR3 length is 15 residues. The CDR3 loop reads CASSASPSGTDEQYF. For the CDR3, the DNA is TGTGCCAGTAGTGCAAGTCCCTCCGGGACCGACGAGCAGTACTTC.

The V and J genes are TRBV29-1 and TRBJ2-7; 8 nucleotides match TRBD2. CDR1 is SQVTM, CDR2 ANQGSEA, per germline. The CDR3 is 13 amino acids. The junction had 7 bases not matched to a gene; V was cut back by 6 bases and J by 3 bases. CDR3 sequence (DNA): TGCAGCGTCAAAGCGGGAGACTTCTACGAGCAGTACTTC. Residues: CSVKAGDFYEQYF.

This sequence joins TRBV7-6 and TRBJ2-2, with 7 bases lining up with TRBD1. The V gene end was trimmed by 8 bases and the J gene end by 2 bases; junction bases not matched to a gene: 2. Germline V CDR1 and CDR2: SGHVS, FNYEAQ. The CDR3 totals 13 residues. CDR3 region: CASRDSNTGELFF. The DNA of the CDR3 is TGTGCCAGCCGGGACAGTAACACCGGGGAGCTGTTTTTT.

V gene TRBV6-6 combines with J gene TRBJ1-1; TRBD1 agrees at 7 bases. Germline V lookup: CDR1 MNHNY, CDR2 SVGAGI (reference sequence). CDR3 size: 13 residues. V dropped 5 bases and J dropped 8; count of bases not matched to a gene: 8. CDR3 sequence (DNA): TGTGCCAGCAGTGTCACGACAGGGCTAGAAGCTTTCTTT. Translation: CASSVTTGLEAFF.

This chain uses TRBV2 with TRBJ2-3, with D unclear. Germline V gene data show CDR1 as SNHLY and CDR2 as FYNNEI. V lost 10 bases and J 0 bases, leaving 11 bases between the germline ends. The CDR3 has 13 amino acids. The CDR3: CAIPVTSTDTQYF. CDR3 coding DNA: TGTGCCATTCCAGTTACTAGCACAGATACGCAGTATTTT. Combining the CDR3 with reference TRBV2 and TRBJ2-3 gives the whole variable domain EPEVTQTPSHQVTQMGQEVILRCVPISNHLYFYWYRQILGQKVEFLVSFYNNEISEKSEIFDDQFSVERPDGSNFTLKIRSTKLEDSAMYFCAIPVTSTDTQYFGPGTRLTVL.

CDR3 sequence (DNA): TGTGCCAGCAGCCGGGGACAGGCATCCTACGAGCAGTACTTC. It yields the protein CASSRGQASYEQYF. V gene TRBV5-6 combines with J gene TRBJ2-7; 8 positions agree with TRBD1. The CDR3 spans 14 residues. The junction had 4 bases not matched to a gene; V was cut back by 4 bases and J by 1 base. Looked up from germline, CDR1 is SGHDT and CDR2 is YYEEEE.

The rearrangement uses TRBV11-2 and TRBJ2-2, with D perhaps TRBD2 (6 bases). The germline gives CDR1 SGHAT, CDR2 FQNNGV. The ends were cut back, 5 bases at V and 3 bases at J, with 16 bases in the middle. The CDR3 has 16 residues. The CDR3 sequence is CASSPPSASYTGELFF. The CDR3, as DNA: TGTGCCAGCAGCCCTCCTAGCGCTAGTTACACCGGGGAGCTGTTTTTT.

V and J are TRBV11-3 and TRBJ2-1, with a weak D call TRBD1 (6 bases). Germline V gives CDR1 SGHNT, CDR2 YENEEA. The CDR3 consists of 12 residues. V was pared by 3 bases and J by 7 bases, with 7 bases between. CDR3: CASSFTGNEQFF. The CDR3, as DNA: TGTGCCAGCAGCTTCACAGGGAATGAGCAGTTCTTC.

A single count supports this clone. V usage is TRBV9 and J usage is TRBJ1-2, with 8 positions matching TRBD1. The V gene end was trimmed by 0 bases and the J gene end by 5 bases; junction bases not matched to a gene: 0. The length of the CDR3 is 13 residues. The germline V gene has CDR1 SGDLS and CDR2 YYNGEE. The CDR3 reads CASSVGQGYGYTF. CDR3 bases: TGTGCCAGCAGCGTAGGACAGGGGTATGGCTACACCTTC.

The rearrangement uses TRBV5-1 and TRBJ1-4, with TRBD1 matching 7 bases. This CDR3 spans 12 amino acids. Trimming took 5 bases from V and 7 from J; bases not matched to a gene: 2. Per the germline V gene, CDR1 is SGHRS and CDR2 is YFSETQ. CDR3 coding DNA: TGCGCCAGCAGGACAGGGACTGAAAAACTGTTTTTT. Translation: CASRTGTEKLFF.

The V and J genes are TRBV28 and TRBJ2-1; 9 bases agree with TRBD2. V dropped 3 bases and J dropped 1; count of bases not matched to a gene: 4. CDR1 is MDHEN, CDR2 SYDVKM, per germline. CDR3 length: 16 residues. CDR3 loop: CASSFVLAGSYNEQFF. In DNA, the CDR3 is TGTGCCAGCAGTTTCGTTCTAGCGGGATCCTACAATGAGCAGTTCTTC.

The chain couples TRBV7-6 to TRBJ2-7; the D call may be TRBD1 or TRBD2 (5 bases each). The CDR3 length is 15 residues. Germline V CDR1 and CDR2: SGHVS, FNYEAQ. The V end was cut by 5 bases, the J end by 1 base, with 15 bases between. The CDR3 sequence is CASSLGRGTSYEQYF. The CDR3, as DNA: TGTGCCAGCAGCCTCGGACGGGGCACATCCTACGAGCAGTACTTC.

V and J are TRBV6-6 and TRBJ2-1; 8 bases line up with TRBD2. CDR3 length equals 14 residues. Looked up from germline, CDR1 is MNHNY and CDR2 is SVGAGI (reference sequence). The junction had 3 bases not matched to a gene; V was cut back by 0 bases and J by 8 bases. CDR3 sequence reads: CASSYSSGGDEQFF. The CDR3 bases are TGTGCCAGCAGTTACTCCTCGGGGGGGGATGAGCAGTTCTTC.

The chain is built from TRBV10-2 and TRBJ2-5; 10 nucleotides align to TRBD2. This CDR3 is 17 amino acids long. The ends lost 2 bases at V and 1 base at J; junction bases unmatched: 7. CDR1 and CDR2 (germline): WSHSY, SAAADI. Written as DNA, the CDR3 is TGCGCCAGCAGTGAGGGGCTAGCGGGAGCCGTCCAAGAGACCCAGTACTTC. This translates into CASSEGLAGAVQETQYF.

The J gene is TRBJ2-5, the V gene TRBV9; 8 bases align to TRBD2. In germline, CDR1 is SGDLS, CDR2 YYNGEE. This CDR3 has 15 amino acids. V lost 3 bases to trimming and J lost 2 bases; unmatched junction nucleotides: 6. The CDR3 nucleotides read TGTGCCAGCAGCGAGTGGGCGGGAGGACAAGAGACCCAGTACTTC. Protein product: CASSEWAGGQETQYF.